The entry that follows covers one T cell receptor delta chain sequence. This clone was seen a few times. The clone's antigen remains unknown. It has no much larger one-base neighbor in the sample; base qualities were not kept. These data originate in a study of TRDV2 sequences in healthy donors (dated by TCRdb to the early 2020s). A note on the overall study: Around 19 single-cell-derived gamma9delta2 T cell clones spanning the full range of antitumor activity were TCR-sequenced and traced within the bulk repertoire. The paper as a whole reports these results and caveats: TCRdelta clonotypes of several highly reactive clones appeared rare, being undetectable in the bulk sequencing data of their donors. The observed TCRdelta repertoires were found to be highly focused, yet no correlation was observed between clonotype frequency and the antitumor functional potential of the respective clone.

Bulk sequencing of complete TCR delta chain (Vdelta2) repertoires was performed to track the frequency of functionally characterized gamma9delta2 T cell clones. The Dutch blood bank was the source from which peripheral blood of anonymous healthy donors was purchased. The gamma9delta2 T cells analyzed in the study were derived from peripheral blood of healthy donors. The germline V and J ends show losses of 0 bases and 4 bases respectively, and no gene match explains 11 bases of the junction. The CDR3 measures 18 amino acids from cysteine to phenylalanine. Just CDR3 DNA is preserved here, 54 bases in frame from base 1. Looking up the germline V gene yields CDR1 GEAIGNYY and CDR2 EKD. The library relied on PCR. Sequencing relied on an Illumina MiSeq. The published analysis was carried out like this. In reporting clonotype frequencies of the TRDV repertoire, clonotypes with just one read were left out. For TCRdb, the public reads were processed anew by CATT, and duplicate DNA sequences were folded into one row. TCRdb, not the original authors, processed these V and J calls. This sample comprises over 2,000 delta-chain clones, roughly 65% of them detected only once. Jointly, the top ten make up about 14% of the sample.

The specimen was Vd2+ gamma-delta T cells from blood. Sample cell subset or site, as interpreted from the label and publication: TCR Vdelta2-expressing (gamma9delta2) T cells. The TCR originated in a human donor in good health. The rearranged segments are TRDV2 and TRDJ1; 12 middle bases align to TRDD3. At the DNA level, the sequence is TGTGCCTGTGACACCCTCTCCACTACTGGGGGATACCTCGATAAACTCATCTTT. Its translation is CACDTLSTTGGYLDKLIF.